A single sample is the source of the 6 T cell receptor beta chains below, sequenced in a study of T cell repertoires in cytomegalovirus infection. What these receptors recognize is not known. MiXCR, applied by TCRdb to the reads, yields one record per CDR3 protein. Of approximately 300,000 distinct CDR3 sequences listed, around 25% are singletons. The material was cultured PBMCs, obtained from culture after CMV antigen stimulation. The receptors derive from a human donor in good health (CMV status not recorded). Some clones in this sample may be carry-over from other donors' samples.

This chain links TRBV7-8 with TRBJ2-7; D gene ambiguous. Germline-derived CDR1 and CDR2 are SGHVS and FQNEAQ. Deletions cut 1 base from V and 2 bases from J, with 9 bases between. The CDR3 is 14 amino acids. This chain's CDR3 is CASSLVRPTYEQYF. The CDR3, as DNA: TGTGCCAGCAGCTTAGTCCGACCTACCTACGAGCAGTACTTC. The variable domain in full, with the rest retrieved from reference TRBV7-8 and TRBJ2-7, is GAGVSQSPRYKVAKRGQDVALRCDPISGHVSLFWYQQALGQGPEFLTYFQNEAQLDKSGLPSDRFFAERPEGSVSTLKIQRTQQEDSAVYLCASSLVRPTYEQYFGPGTRLTVT.

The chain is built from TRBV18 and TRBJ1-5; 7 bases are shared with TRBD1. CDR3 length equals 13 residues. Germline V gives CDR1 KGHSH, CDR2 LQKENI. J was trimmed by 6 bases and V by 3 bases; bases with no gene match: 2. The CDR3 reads CASSPDRAQPQHF. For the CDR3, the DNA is TGTGCCAGCTCACCCGACAGGGCTCAGCCCCAGCATTTT.

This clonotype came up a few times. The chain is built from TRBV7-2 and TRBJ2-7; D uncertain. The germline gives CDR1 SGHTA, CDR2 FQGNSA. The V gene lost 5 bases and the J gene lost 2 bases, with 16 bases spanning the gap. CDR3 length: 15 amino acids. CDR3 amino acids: CASSLLPAATYEQYF. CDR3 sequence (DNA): TGTGCCAGCAGCCTGTTGCCGGCGGCTACCTACGAGCAGTACTTC.

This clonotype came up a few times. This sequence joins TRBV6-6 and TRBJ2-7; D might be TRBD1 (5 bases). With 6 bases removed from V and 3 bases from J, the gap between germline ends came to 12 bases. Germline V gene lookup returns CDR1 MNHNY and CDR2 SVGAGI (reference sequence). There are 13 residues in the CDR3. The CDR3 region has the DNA TGTGCCAGCAGGTTTACAGGTAACTACGAGCAGTACGTC. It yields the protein CASRFTGNYEQYV.

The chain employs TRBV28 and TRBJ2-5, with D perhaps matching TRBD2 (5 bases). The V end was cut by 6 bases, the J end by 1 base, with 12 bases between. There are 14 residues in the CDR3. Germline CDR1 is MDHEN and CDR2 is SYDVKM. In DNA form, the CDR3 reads TGTGCCAGCAGCTTCAGCGGCGCCCAAGAGACCCAGTACTTC. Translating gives CASSFSGAQETQYF.

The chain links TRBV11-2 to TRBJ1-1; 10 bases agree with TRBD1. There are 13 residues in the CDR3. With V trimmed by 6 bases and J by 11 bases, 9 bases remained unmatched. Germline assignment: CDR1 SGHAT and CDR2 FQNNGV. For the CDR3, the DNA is TGTGCCAGCAGTTACGGGACAGGGGAGCATGCTTTCTTT. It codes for CASSYGTGEHAFF.